The clone carrying this T cell receptor (beta chain) was seen only a few times. This entry belongs to a study of TIL therapy for anti-PD-1-resistant metastatic lung cancer. About the study: Patients then received nivolumab; progressors got lymphodepletion, TIL and IL-2. Median tumor PD-L1 proportion score was about 6%. Most patients had lung adenocarcinoma.

With 5 bases removed from V and 1 base from J, the gap between germline ends came to 8 bases. Germline V lookup: CDR1 SEHNR, CDR2 FQNEAQ (reference sequence). The CDR3 covers 13 residues. Time point here: pre-treatment sample, taken before nivolumab and TIL therapy. The libraries were made with immunoSEQ v3. The data were produced by immunoSEQ multiplex PCR, yet TCRdb's version contains in-frame clones alone and is incomplete. The sample lists tens of thousands of clones, about two thirds seen once, with 6% to 7% in the top ten. V and J are TRBV7-9 and TRBJ1-1; D is unresolved. The TCR originated in a person aged 30 to 80 with non-small cell lung cancer. The sequenced sample was blood, obtained at baseline. The CDR3 sequence: CASSRGRNTEAFF. The CDR3 DNA sequence: TGTGCCAGCAGCCGCGGGAGGAACACTGAAGCTTTCTTT.